The 7 T cell receptor beta chains below come from one sample, sequenced in a study of regulatory T cells in long-lasting Graves disease. Investigators prepared the TCR beta libraries by applying iRepertoire HTBI primers and Arm-PCR of CDR3 regions. A single record per CDR3 protein comes from TCRdb applying MiXCR to the multiplex PCR reads. This sample yields about 500,000 distinct CDR3 sequences, of which roughly 16% are seen a single time; less than 15% belongs to the top ten. Time point meaning: newly diagnosed GD, antithyroid drugs for less than 3 months. Researchers made the TCR library from RNA that was extracted from PBMCs. These same data were also listed under a study on T cells in Graves' hyperthyroidism and ophthalmopathy.

The sample was peripheral blood mononuclear cells (PBMCs), taken at new diagnosis, from a patient treated with antithyroid drugs. Every receptor here comes from a middle-aged man with Graves disease.

This clonotype was counted ten times or more. The rearrangement joins TRBV20-1 to TRBJ2-1; 7 bases align to TRBD2. Trimming took 2 bases from V and 3 from J; bases not matched to a gene: 4. The CDR3 spans 14 residues. CDR1 and CDR2 (germline): DFQATT, SNEGSKA (reference sequence). CDR3 sequence (DNA): TGCAGTGCTAGAATAGCGGGCGTCTACAATGAGCAGTTCTTC. Translation gives CSARIAGVYNEQFF.

This clonotype was seen ten or more times. This chain uses TRBV2 with TRBJ2-7; possibly TRBD1 or TRBD2 for D (5 bases each). The CDR3 spans 15 residues. Trimming took 5 bases from V and 2 from J, leaving 16 bases between them. The germline CDR1 and CDR2 sequences are SNHLY and FYNNEI. The CDR3: CASSSPQGRTYEQYF. DNA for the CDR3: TGTGCCAGCAGTTCCCCCCAGGGACGAACCTACGAGCAGTACTTC.

This clonotype was seen a few times. The chain uses TRBV29-1 and TRBJ1-2, with D possibly being TRBD1 (6 bases). CDR3 length: 11 residues. V was shortened by 7 bases and J by 6 bases, with 12 bases between the two germline ends. The germline V gene encodes CDR1 SQVTM and CDR2 ANQGSEA. CDR3 amino acids: CSAGTTHGYTF. For the CDR3, the DNA is TGCAGCGCCGGGACAACCCATGGCTACACCTTC.

The rearrangement links TRBV29-1 to TRBJ2-7; the match to TRBD1 covers 8 bases. The CDR3 covers 11 residues. V lost 7 bases to trimming and J lost 9 bases; unmatched junction nucleotides: 8. The V gene's germline CDR1 is SQVTM and CDR2 ANQGSEA. CDR3 in amino acids: CSARQGSRQYF. CDR3 in DNA: TGCAGCGCCCGACAGGGGTCAAGGCAGTACTTC.

In this sample, this clonotype turned up many times. The V and J genes are TRBV5-1 and TRBJ2-3, with D possibly being TRBD2 (5 bases). The J call may be in error: the DNA end matches TRBJ2-7 better. CDR3 length equals 15 residues. Germline V gene lookup returns CDR1 SGHRS and CDR2 YFSETQ. For the CDR3, the DNA is TGCGCCAGCAGCCCAAACCTGGGAGTGGCCTACGAGCAGTACTTC. Translated: CASSPNLGVAYEQYF.

This clonotype has a count of ten or more. The chain recombines TRBV28 with TRBJ2-6; TRBD1 might be the D (6 bases). CDR1 and CDR2 from the germline V gene are MDHEN and SYDVKM. V lost 5 bases, J lost 0 bases, and 11 bases lay in between. This CDR3 comprises 16 residues. CDR3 sequence (DNA): TGTGCCAGCAGTCGGCGGACAGCCTCTGGGGCCAACGTCCTGACTTTC. It specifies CASSRRTASGANVLTF.

This clonotype was counted ten times or more. The chain is built from TRBV3-1 and TRBJ2-1, with D tentatively TRBD1 (6 bases). Germline lookup yields CDR1 LGHDT and CDR2 YNNKEL (reference sequence). V lost 4 bases and J lost 3, with 19 bases in between. The CDR3 is 17 residues long. For the CDR3, the DNA is TGTGCCAGCAGCCCTCATGGGGGCGGGTCCCTCTACAATGAGCAGTTCTTC. The encoded protein is CASSPHGGGSLYNEQFF.